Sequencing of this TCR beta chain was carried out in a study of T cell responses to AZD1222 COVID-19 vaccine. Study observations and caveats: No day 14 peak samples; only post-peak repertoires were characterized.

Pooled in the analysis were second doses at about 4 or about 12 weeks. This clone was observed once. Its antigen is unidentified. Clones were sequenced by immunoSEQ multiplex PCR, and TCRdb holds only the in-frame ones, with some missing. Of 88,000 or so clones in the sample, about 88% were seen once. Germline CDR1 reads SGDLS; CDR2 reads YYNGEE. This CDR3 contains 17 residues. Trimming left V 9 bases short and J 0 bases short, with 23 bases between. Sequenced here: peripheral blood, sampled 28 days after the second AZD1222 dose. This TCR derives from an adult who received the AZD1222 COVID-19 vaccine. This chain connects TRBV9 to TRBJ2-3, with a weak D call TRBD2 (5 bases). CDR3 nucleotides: TGTGCCACCCCACGTACGGGAAAAGACCCCAGCACAGATACGCAGTATTTT. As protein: CATPRTGKDPSTDTQYF.